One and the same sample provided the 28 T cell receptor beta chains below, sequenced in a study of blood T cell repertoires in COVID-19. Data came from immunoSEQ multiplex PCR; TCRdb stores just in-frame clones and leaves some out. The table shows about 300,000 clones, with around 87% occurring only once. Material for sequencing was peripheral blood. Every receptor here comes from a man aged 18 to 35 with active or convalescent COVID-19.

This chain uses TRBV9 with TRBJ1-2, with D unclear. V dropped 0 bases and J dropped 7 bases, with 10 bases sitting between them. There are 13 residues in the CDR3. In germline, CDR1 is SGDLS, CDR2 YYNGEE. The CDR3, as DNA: TGTGCCAGCAGCGTAGTCGGGGTAGGTGGCTACACCTTC. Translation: CASSVVGVGGYTF.

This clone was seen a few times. As DNA, the CDR3 is TGTGCCAGCAGTGCTACAGCCTACAGGGAGGGTTCACCCCTCCACTTT. This codes for CASSATAYREGSPLHF. This rearrangement joins TRBV13 to TRBJ1-6; weak D call: TRBD1 (6 bases). The CDR3 spans 16 residues. Germline values: CDR1 PRHDT, CDR2 FYEKMQ (reference sequence). The V end was cut by 6 bases, the J end by 9 bases, with 21 bases between.

CDR3 DNA: TGTGCCAGTAGCGCCGCCAGGGGGCGCTGGGGCGGGGAGCTGTTTTTT. Its protein is CASSAARGRWGGELFF. The rearrangement uses TRBV19 and TRBJ2-2, with TRBD1 identical over 8 bases. Germline CDR1 is LNHDA and CDR2 is SQIVND (reference sequence). V lost 6 bases to trimming and J lost 7 bases; unmatched junction nucleotides: 13. The CDR3 consists of 16 residues.

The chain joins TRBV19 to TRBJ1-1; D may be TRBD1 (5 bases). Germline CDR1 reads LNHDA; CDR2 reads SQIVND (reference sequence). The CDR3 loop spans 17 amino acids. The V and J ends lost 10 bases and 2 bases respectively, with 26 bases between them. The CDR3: CATGRGTLMSQNTEAFF. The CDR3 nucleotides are TGTGCCACCGGAAGAGGGACTCTAATGTCTCAAAACACTGAAGCTTTCTTT.

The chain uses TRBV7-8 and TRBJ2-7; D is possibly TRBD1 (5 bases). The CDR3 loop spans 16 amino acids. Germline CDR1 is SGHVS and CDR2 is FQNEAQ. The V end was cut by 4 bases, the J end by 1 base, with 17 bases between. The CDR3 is CASSSDTDKTSYEQYF. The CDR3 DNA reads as TGTGCCAGCAGCTCGGACACTGACAAAACATCCTACGAGCAGTACTTC.

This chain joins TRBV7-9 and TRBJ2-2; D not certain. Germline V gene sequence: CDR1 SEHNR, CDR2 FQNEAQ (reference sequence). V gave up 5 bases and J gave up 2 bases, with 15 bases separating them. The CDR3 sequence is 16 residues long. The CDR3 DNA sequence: TGTGCCAGCAGCGACATCGCCCGAATAAACACCGGGGAGCTGTTTTTT. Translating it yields CASSDIARINTGELFF.

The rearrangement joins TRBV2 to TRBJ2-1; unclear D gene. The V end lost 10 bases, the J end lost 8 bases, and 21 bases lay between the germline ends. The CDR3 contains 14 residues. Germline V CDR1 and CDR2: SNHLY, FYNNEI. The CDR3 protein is CANRLYFTSDEQFF. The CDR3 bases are TGTGCCAACCGACTTTATTTTACATCGGATGAGCAGTTCTTC.

The CDR3 DNA is TGCGCCAGCAGCTTGGTTAACAGCTACAATCAGCCCCAGCATTTT. Protein sequence: CASSLVNSYNQPQHF. V usage is TRBV5-1 and J usage is TRBJ1-5; D remains unclear. Germline CDR1 and CDR2: SGHRS and YFSETQ. The V end lost 0 bases, the J end lost 3 bases, and 10 bases lay between the germline ends. This CDR3 region has 15 residues.

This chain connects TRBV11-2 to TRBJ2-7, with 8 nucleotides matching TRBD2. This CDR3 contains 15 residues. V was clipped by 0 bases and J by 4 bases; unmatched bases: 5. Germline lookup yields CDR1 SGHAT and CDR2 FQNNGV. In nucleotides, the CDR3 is TGTGCCAGCAGCTTAGAGCCGGGAGGGCCGTACGAGCAGTACTTC. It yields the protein CASSLEPGGPYEQYF. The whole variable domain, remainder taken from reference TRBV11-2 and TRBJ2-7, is EAGVAQSPRYKIIEKRQSVAFWCNPISGHATLYWYQQILGQGPKLLIQFQNNGVVDDSQLPKDRFSAERLKGVDSTLKIQPAKLEDSAVYLCASSLEPGGPYEQYFGPGTRLTVT.

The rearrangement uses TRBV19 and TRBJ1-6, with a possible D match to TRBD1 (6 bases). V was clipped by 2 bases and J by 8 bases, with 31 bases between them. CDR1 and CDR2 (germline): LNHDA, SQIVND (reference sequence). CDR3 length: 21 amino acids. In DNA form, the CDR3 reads TGTGCCAGTAGTATACTTAGTTGGGGGCCCAGTCTCAACTTTTTTGATTCACCCCTCCACTTT. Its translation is CASSILSWGPSLNFFDSPLHF.

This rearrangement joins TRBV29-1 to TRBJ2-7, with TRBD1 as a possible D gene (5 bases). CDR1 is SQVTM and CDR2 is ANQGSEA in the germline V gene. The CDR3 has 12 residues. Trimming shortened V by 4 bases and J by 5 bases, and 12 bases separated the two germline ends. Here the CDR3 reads CSVAAGLDEQYF. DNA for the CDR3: TGCAGCGTTGCTGCAGGGCTCGACGAGCAGTACTTC.

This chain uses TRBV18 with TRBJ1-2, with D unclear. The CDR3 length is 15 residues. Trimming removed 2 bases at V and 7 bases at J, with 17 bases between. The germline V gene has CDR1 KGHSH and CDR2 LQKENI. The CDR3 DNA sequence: TGTGCCAGCTCACCAACGTGGAGGGCCGATATTGGCTACACCTTC. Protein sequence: CASSPTWRADIGYTF. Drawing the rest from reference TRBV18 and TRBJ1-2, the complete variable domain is NAGVMQNPRHLVRRRGQEARLRCSPMKGHSHVYWYRQLPEEGLKFMVYLQKENIIDESGMPKERFSAEFPKEGPSILRIQQVVRGDSAAYFCASSPTWRADIGYTFGSGTRLTVV.

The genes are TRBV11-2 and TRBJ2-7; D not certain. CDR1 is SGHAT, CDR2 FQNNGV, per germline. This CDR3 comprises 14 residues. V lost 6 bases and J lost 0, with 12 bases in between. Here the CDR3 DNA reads TGTGCCAGCAGTTTGGGCCCTTACTCCTACGAGCAGTACTTC. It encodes CASSLGPYSYEQYF.

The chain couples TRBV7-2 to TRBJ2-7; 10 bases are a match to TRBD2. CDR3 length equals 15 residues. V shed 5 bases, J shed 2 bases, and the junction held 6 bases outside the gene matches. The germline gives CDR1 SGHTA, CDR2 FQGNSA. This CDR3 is CASSQSGGATYEQYF. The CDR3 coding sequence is TGTGCCAGCAGCCAAAGCGGGGGGGCTACCTACGAGCAGTACTTC.

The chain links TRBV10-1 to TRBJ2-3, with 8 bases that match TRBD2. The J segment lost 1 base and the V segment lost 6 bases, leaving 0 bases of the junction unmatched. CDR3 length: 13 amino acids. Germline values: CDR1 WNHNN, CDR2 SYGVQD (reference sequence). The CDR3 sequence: CASRAGGTDTQYF. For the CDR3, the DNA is TGCGCCAGCAGAGCGGGGGGCACAGATACGCAGTATTTT.

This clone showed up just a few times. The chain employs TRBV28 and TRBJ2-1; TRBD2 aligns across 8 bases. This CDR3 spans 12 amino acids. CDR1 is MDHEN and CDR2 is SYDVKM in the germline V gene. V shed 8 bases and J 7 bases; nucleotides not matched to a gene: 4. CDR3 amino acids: CASAGGHNEQFF. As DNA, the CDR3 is TGTGCCAGCGCGGGAGGCCATAATGAGCAGTTCTTC. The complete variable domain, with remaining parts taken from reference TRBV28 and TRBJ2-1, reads DVKVTQSSRYLVKRTGEKVFLECVQDMDHENMFWYRQDPGLGLRLIYFSYDVKMKEKGDIPEGYSVSREKKERFSLILESASTNQTSMYLCASAGGHNEQFFGPGTRLTVL.

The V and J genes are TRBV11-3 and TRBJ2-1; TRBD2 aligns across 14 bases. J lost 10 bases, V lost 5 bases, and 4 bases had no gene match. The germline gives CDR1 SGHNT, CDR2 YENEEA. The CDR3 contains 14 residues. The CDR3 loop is CASSTGTSGSEQFF. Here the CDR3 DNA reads TGTGCCAGCAGCACAGGGACTAGCGGGAGCGAGCAGTTCTTC.

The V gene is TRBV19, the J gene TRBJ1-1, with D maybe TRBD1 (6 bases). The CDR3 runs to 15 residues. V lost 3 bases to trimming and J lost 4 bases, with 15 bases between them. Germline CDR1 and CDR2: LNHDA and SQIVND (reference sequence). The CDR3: CASSILQGLGTEAFF. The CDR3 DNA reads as TGTGCCAGTAGTATTCTTCAGGGGTTGGGCACTGAAGCTTTCTTT.

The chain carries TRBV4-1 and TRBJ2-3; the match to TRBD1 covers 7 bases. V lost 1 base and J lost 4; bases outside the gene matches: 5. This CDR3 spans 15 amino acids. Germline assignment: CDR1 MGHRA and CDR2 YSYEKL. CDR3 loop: CASSQADREPDTQYF. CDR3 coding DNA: TGCGCCAGCAGCCAAGCTGACAGGGAGCCAGATACGCAGTATTTT.

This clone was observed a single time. The CDR3 loop reads CASSLRDRHYEQYF. As DNA, the CDR3 is TGTGCCAGCAGTCTCCGGGACAGACACTACGAGCAGTACTTC. V usage is TRBV6-5 and J usage is TRBJ2-7; 7 nucleotides line up with TRBD1. With V trimmed by 5 bases and J by 3 bases, 7 bases remained unmatched. CDR1 and CDR2 from the germline V gene are MNHEY and SVGAGI. The CDR3 is 14 residues long.

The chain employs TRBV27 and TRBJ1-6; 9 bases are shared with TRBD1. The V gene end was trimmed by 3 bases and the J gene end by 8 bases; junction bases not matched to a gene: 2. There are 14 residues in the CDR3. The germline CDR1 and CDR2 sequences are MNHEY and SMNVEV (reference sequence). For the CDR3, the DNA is TGTGCCAGCAGTTTGGGACAGGGTGATTCACCCCTCCACTTT. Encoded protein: CASSLGQGDSPLHF.

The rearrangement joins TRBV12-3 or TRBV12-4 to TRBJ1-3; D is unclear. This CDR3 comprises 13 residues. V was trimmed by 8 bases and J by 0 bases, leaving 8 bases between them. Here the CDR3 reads CASLASSGNTIYF. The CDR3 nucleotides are TGTGCCAGCCTCGCGAGCTCTGGAAACACCATATATTTT.

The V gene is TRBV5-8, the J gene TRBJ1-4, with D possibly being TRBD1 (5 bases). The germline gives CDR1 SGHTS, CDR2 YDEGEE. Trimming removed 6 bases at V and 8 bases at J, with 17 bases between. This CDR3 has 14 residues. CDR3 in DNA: TGTGCCAGCAACGAATGGGGGGGAGGCGAAAAACTGTTTTTT. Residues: CASNEWGGGEKLFF.

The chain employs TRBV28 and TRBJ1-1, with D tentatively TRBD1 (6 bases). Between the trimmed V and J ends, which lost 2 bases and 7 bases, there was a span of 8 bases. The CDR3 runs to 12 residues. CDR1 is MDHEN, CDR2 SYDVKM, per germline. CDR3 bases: TGTGCCAGCAGTTTACTACAGGGTGAAGCTTTCTTT. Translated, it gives CASSLLQGEAFF. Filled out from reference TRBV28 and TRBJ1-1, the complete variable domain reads DVKVTQSSRYLVKRTGEKVFLECVQDMDHENMFWYRQDPGLGLRLIYFSYDVKMKEKGDIPEGYSVSREKKERFSLILESASTNQTSMYLCASSLLQGEAFFGQGTRLTVV.

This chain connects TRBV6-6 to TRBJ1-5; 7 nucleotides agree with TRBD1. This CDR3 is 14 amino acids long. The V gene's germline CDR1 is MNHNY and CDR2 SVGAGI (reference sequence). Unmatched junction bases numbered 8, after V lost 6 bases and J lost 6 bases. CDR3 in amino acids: CASSTYRGGQPQHF. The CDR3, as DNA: TGTGCCAGCAGCACCTACAGGGGCGGTCAGCCCCAGCATTTT.

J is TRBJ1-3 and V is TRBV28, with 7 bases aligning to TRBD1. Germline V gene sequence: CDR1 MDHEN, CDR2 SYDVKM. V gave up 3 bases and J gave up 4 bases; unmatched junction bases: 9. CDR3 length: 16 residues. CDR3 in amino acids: CASSFAGGSGGNTIYF. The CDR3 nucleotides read TGTGCCAGCAGTTTCGCAGGGGGGTCGGGCGGAAACACCATATATTTT.

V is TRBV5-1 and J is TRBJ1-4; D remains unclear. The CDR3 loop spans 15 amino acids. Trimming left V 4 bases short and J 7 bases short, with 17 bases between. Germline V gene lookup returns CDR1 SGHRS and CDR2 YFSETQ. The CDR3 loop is CASSPIGGRGEKLFF. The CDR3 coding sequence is TGCGCCAGCAGCCCAATAGGCGGGCGCGGTGAAAAACTGTTTTTT. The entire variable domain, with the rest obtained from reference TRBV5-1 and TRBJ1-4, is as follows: KAGVTQTPRYLIKTRGQQVTLSCSPISGHRSVSWYQQTPGQGLQFLFEYFSETQRNKGNFPGRFSGRQFSNSRSEMNVSTLELGDSALYLCASSPIGGRGEKLFFGSGTQLSVL.

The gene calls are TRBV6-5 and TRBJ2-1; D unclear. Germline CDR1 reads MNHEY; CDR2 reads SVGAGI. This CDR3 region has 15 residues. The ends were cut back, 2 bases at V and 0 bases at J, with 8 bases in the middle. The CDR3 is CASSYAVASYNEQFF. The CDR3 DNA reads TGTGCCAGCAGTTACGCGGTAGCCTCCTACAATGAGCAGTTCTTC.